The entry below describes one T cell receptor (beta chain). Antigen specificity is unknown. Patients all relapsed after autologous stem cell transplantation, and there was variation in brentuximab vedotin exposure. Thawed PBMCs were the source of CD4+ T cells, purified by magnetic negative selection. Assay: immunoSEQ multiplex PCR; the TCRdb copy retains only in-frame clones and omits some. Of thousands of clones detected, roughly 85% appear once; the ten largest clones hold approximately 4%. This record belongs to a study of PD-1 blockade in classical Hodgkin lymphoma. Study-wide results and caveats: There was a significant rise in CD4+ TCR diversity by C4D1, with no such rise for CD8+.

Sequencing was performed on CD4+ T cells from blood, taken at baseline. This receptor was taken from a human donor with classical Hodgkin lymphoma.

For the CDR3, the DNA is TGTGCCAGCAGCTTAGGTGGCGGAGCGAACACCGGGGAGCTGTTTTTT. Amino acid sequence: CASSLGGGANTGELFF. The rearrangement links TRBV11-3 to TRBJ2-2; D gene uncertain. V lost 1 base, J lost 0 bases, and 9 bases lay in between. The germline CDR1 and CDR2 sequences are SGHNT and YENEEA. This CDR3 has 16 amino acids.